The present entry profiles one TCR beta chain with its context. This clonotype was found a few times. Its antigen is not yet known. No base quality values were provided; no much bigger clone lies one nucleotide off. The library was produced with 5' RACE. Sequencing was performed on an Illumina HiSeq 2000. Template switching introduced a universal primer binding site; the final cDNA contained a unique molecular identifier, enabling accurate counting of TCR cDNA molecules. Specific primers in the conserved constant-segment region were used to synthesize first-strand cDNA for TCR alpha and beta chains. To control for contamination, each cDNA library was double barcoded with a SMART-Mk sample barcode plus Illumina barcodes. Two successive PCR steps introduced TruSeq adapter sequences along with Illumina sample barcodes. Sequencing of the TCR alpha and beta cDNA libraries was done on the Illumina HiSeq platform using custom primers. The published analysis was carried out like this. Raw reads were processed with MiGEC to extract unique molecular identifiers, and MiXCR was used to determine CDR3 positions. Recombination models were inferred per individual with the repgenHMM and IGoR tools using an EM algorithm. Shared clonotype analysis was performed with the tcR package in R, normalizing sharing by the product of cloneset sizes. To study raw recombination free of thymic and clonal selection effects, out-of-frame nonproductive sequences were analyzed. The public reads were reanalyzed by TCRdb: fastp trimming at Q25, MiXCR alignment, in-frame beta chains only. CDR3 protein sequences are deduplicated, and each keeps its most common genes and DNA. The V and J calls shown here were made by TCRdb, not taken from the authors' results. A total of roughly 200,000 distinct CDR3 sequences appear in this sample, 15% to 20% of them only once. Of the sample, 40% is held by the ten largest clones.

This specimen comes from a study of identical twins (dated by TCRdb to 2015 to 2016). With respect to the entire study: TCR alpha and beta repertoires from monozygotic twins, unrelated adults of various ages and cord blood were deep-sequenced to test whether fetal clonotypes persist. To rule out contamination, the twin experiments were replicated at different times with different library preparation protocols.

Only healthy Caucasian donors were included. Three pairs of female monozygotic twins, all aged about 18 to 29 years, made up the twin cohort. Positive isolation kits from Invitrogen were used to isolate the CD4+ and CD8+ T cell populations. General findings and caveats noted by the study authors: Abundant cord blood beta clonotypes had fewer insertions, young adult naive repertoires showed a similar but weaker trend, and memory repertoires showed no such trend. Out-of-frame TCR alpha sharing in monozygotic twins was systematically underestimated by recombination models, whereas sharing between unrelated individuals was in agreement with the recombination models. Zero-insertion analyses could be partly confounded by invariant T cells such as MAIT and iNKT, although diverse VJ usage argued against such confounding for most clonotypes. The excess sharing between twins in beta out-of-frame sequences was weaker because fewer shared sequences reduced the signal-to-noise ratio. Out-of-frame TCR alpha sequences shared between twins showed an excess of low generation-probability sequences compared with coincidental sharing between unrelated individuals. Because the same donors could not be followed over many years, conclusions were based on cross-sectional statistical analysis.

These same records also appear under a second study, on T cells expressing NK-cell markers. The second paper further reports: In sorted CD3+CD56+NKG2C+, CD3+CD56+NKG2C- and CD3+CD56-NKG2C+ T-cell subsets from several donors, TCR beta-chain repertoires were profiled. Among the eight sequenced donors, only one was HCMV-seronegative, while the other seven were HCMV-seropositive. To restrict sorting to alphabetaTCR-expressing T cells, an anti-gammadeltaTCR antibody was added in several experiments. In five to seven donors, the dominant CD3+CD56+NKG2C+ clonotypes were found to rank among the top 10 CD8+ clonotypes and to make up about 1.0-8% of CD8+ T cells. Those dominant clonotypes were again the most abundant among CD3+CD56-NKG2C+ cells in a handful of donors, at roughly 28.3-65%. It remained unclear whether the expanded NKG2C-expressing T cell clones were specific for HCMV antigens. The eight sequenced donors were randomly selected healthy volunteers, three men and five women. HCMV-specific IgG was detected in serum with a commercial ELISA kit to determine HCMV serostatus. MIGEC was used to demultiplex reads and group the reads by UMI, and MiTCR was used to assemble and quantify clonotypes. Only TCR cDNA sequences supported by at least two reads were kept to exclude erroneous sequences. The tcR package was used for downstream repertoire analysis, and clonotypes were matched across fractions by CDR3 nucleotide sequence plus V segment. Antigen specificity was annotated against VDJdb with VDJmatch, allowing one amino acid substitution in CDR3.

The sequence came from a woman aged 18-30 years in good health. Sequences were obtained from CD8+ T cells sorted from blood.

The base sequence is TGTGCCAGCAGCTTCGTAGGGATCGAGCAGTACTTC. This yields the protein CASSFVGIEQYF. Recombination joined TRBV7-9 with TRBJ2-7, with no reliable assignment of the D segment. The CDR3 contains 12 residues, cysteine and phenylalanine counted. Kept here is only the CDR3 DNA, which spans 36 bases and is read in frame from base 1. CDR1 SEHNR and CDR2 FQNEAQ are derived from the germline V gene (reference sequence). Cut back by 3 bases and 6 bases, the V and J ends lie 9 bases apart.